This is a list of T cell receptor beta chains from one sample in a study of OX40 agonist ivuxolimab in advanced cancers. TCRdb keeps only in-frame clones here, not all; method: immunoSEQ multiplex PCR. The sample lists more than 65,000 clones, approximately 81% seen once, with roughly a sixth in the top ten. Sequencing used CD4+ or CD8+ T cells sorted from blood, obtained in a trial of the OX40 agonist ivuxolimab. Receptors were obtained from an adult with an advanced solid tumor such as melanoma, head and neck, liver or kidney cancer. CDR3s include the opening cysteine and the closing phenylalanine or tryptophan. The D gene is left open where the match is weak. A clone size is listed for some rows: how often the clone was seen (once, few, many), or a class if it is expanded.

j_call | v_call | clone_size | d_call | cdr3_nt | cdr3_aa
TRBJ2-2 | TRBV6-1 | . | TRBD2 | TGTGCCAGCCGCGGACTAGCAATAAACACCGGGGAGCTGTTTTTT | CASRGLAINTGELFF
TRBJ2-1 | TRBV7-9 | . | . | TGTGCCAGCAGCTTAGCGGGGCCCTACAATGAGCAGTTCTTC | CASSLAGPYNEQFF
TRBJ2-3 | TRBV5-1 | . | TRBD2 | TGCGCCACCAAGCGGGAGGCTAGAGATACGCAGTATTTT | CATKREARDTQYF
TRBJ1-6 | TRBV28 | . | . | TGTGCCAGCAGTCCGCAGGGATGGCATTCACCCCTCCACTTT | CASSPQGWHSPLHF
TRBJ2-3 | TRBV28 | . | . | TGTGCCAGCAGGTTCGGCAGGGATTGGGGCACAGATACGCAGTATTTT | CASRFGRDWGTDTQYF
TRBJ2-3 | TRBV19 | . | . | TGTGCCAGTAGTATAGGGAGCACAGATACGCAGTATTTT | CASSIGSTDTQYF
TRBJ1-1 | TRBV25-1 | . | TRBD1 | TGTGCCAGCAGCCCGAACAGGGGGCGACGGGGGAACACTGAAGCTTTCTTT | CASSPNRGRRGNTEAFF
TRBJ1-2 | TRBV5-4 | . | TRBD1 | TGTGCCAGCAGCGGCCGGGACAGGAGTTCCTATGGCTACACCTTC | CASSGRDRSSYGYTF
TRBJ2-7 | TRBV19 | . | . | TGTGCCAGTAGTATAGAGGGCGGGGACTACGAGCAGTACTTC | CASSIEGGDYEQYF
TRBJ2-7 | TRBV6-5 | . | TRBD2 | TGTGCCAGCAGGCGACTAGCGGGAGGGAGTTACGAGCAGTACTTC | CASRRLAGGSYEQYF
TRBJ2-5 | TRBV28 | . | . | TGTGCCAGCAGCTCAGGACAGTCCACCCAAGAGACCCAGTACTTC | CASSSGQSTQETQYF
TRBJ2-1 | TRBV18 | few | . | TGTGCCAGCTCACCACCGGGGCAGACGACCTACAATGAGCAGTTCTTC | CASSPPGQTTYNEQFF
TRBJ2-7 | TRBV18 | . | TRBD2 | TGTGCCAGCTCTAGCGGGGCAACCTACGAGCAGTACTTC | CASSSGATYEQYF
TRBJ1-1 | TRBV7-9 | . | . | TGTGCCAGCAGCCCATGGACAGCAAGTGAAGCTTTCTTT | CASSPWTASEAFF
TRBJ1-1 | TRBV6-5 | . | . | TGTGCCAGCAGTTCCCGTCGAAGGGGGGCGAGCACTGAAGCTTTCTTT | CASSSRRRGASTEAFF
TRBJ1-4 | TRBV11-2 | . | . | TGTGCCAGCAGCTTAGGGTCGACTGGGGAAAAACTGTTTTTT | CASSLGSTGEKLFF
TRBJ2-5 | TRBV7-2 | . | TRBD2 | TGTGCCAGCAGCACAAAAGGACTAGCGGGAGGGTGGCAAGAGACCCAGTACTTC | CASSTKGLAGGWQETQYF
TRBJ1-3 | TRBV18 | . | . | TGTGCCAGCTCACCACGGGCGGATACTGGAAACACCATATATTTT | CASSPRADTGNTIYF
TRBJ2-7 | TRBV7-9 | . | . | TGTGCCAGCAGCCATAATAGGTACCATGTGTACGAGCAGTACTTC | CASSHNRYHVYEQYF
TRBJ1-1 | TRBV28 | once | . | TGTGCCAGCAGTCAACATGCGGGAGGGTACACTGAAGCTTTCTTT | CASSQHAGGYTEAFF
TRBJ1-2 | TRBV9 | . | TRBD1 | TGTGCCAGCAGCGTAGGGGTCGGGACAGGGGTCGTCCGTGGCTACACCTTC | CASSVGVGTGVVRGYTF
TRBJ1-4 | TRBV19 | . | . | TGTGCCAGTAGTTACACAGGGAATAATGAAAAACTGTTTTTT | CASSYTGNNEKLFF
TRBJ2-1 | TRBV5-6 | . | TRBD1 | TGTGCCAGCAGCACCCGACAGGGTTCCTACAATGAGCAGTTCTTC | CASSTRQGSYNEQFF
TRBJ1-1 | TRBV6-6 | . | . | TGTGCCAGCACTCGCCAGGTATTGACTGAAGCTTTCTTT | CASTRQVLTEAFF
TRBJ1-4 | TRBV21-1 | once | . | TGTGCCAGCAGCAAAGAGGACAGGGAAACAACTAATGAAAAACTGTTTTTT | CASSKEDRETTNEKLFF
TRBJ1-2 | TRBV6-1 | . | . | TGTGCCAGCAATCAGGGCGCTAACTATGGCTACACCTTC | CASNQGANYGYTF
TRBJ2-3 | TRBV19 | . | . | TGTGCCTCCGGGGAACGCGTCACAGATACGCAGTATTTT | CASGERVTDTQYF
TRBJ2-3 | TRBV27 | . | . | TGTGCCAGCAGTCTATGGACTGAGGCGGATACGCAGTATTTT | CASSLWTEADTQYF
TRBJ2-7 | TRBV18 | . | . | TGTGCCAGCTCACCCCAGGACGAGCAGTACTTC | CASSPQDEQYF
TRBJ1-1 | TRBV28 | . | . | TGTGCCAGCAGTTTACAGGGGTACAAAGCTTTCTTT | CASSLQGYKAFF
TRBJ1-1 | TRBV18 | . | TRBD1 | TGTGCCAGCTCATCTATTACAGGGGACACTGAAGCTTTCTTT | CASSSITGDTEAFF
TRBJ2-2 | TRBV7-9 | . | . | TGTGCCAGCAGTTTTGAAACCGGGACACCCAACACCGGGGAGCTGTTTTTT | CASSFETGTPNTGELFF
TRBJ2-7 | TRBV25-1 | . | . | TGTGCCAGCAGCTCGACAGTAAACTACGAGCAGTACTTC | CASSSTVNYEQYF
TRBJ2-5 | TRBV4-1 | . | TRBD2 | TGCGCCAGCAGCCAAGGGGTAGGGGCTAGCGGGACCGAGACCCAGTACTTC | CASSQGVGASGTETQYF